This T cell receptor beta chain was captured in a study of beta chain features in type 1 diabetes. Of the isolated RNA, all was reverse transcribed, and so the sequenced material was expressed TCRB transcripts. TCRdb's copy holds only in-frame clones and misses some; the assay was immunoSEQ multiplex PCR. The sample lists 150,000 or so clones; 9% to 10% were seen once. The CDR3 length is 14 residues. CDR1 is SGHRS and CDR2 is YFSETQ in the germline V gene. Trimming cost V 2 bases and J 4 bases; bases outside gene matches: 1. Purity exceeded 95% in all sorted populations. Study findings and constraints: Among type 1 diabetes patients, VDJ junctions had fewer insertions and more deletions. The naive, central memory and Treg TCRB repertoires of patients appeared to be more similar to one another than those of healthy donors. Sequencing the cDNA could make cells with high TCR expression show up more than they should.

In the case of this clone: Its specificity is unknown.

The gene calls are TRBV5-1 and TRBJ2-5; 11 nucleotides align to TRBD1. Sequencing was done on a sample of central memory CD4+ T cells from blood. The source is a woman in her thirties or forties in good health. DNA of the CDR3: TGCGCCAGCAGCTTCGGACAGGGGGCAGAGACCCAGTACTTC. It translates to CASSFGQGAETQYF.